The next 18 T cell receptor beta chains were all read from a single sample in a study of cytomegalovirus exposure and HLA in healthy donors. In the PCR, 60 Vbeta and 13 Jbeta primers were used. Profiled with immunoSEQ multiplex PCR; TCRdb holds only in-frame clones, not every one. The data show some 150,000 clones, with 80% to 90% seen just once and about 7% held by the top ten. The sample taken for sequencing was PBMCs. All receptors derive from a woman in her 30s in good health and CMV-seropositive.

The chain recombines TRBV5-1 with TRBJ2-5, with D perhaps TRBD1 (5 bases). The J call may not be correct, given that the DNA end is closer to TRBJ2-7. Germline CDR1 reads SGHRS; CDR2 reads YFSETQ. This CDR3 region has 14 residues. CDR3 amino acids: CASSLAGQGYEQYF. The CDR3 region has the DNA TGCGCCAGCAGCTTGGCCGGTCAGGGCTACGAGCAGTACTTC.

This clone came up once. The chain has TRBV5-1 and TRBJ2-5, with a weak D call TRBD2 (6 bases). V shed 2 bases and J shed 5 bases, with 10 bases lying between them. The V gene's germline CDR1 is SGHRS and CDR2 YFSETQ. The CDR3 consists of 13 residues. The CDR3 is CASSLGAGETQYF. The CDR3 nucleotides are TGCGCCAGCAGCTTAGGGGCGGGGGAGACCCAGTACTTC.

The chain has TRBV9 and TRBJ2-5; 8 bases line up with TRBD1. This CDR3 contains 17 residues. V lost 4 bases and J lost 4; bases outside the gene matches: 15. Germline V gives CDR1 SGDLS, CDR2 YYNGEE. The CDR3 coding sequence is TGTGCCAGCAGCCAGAGATCGACAGGGGTTGGTAGAGAGACCCAGTACTTC. This codes for CASSQRSTGVGRETQYF.

This chain connects TRBV5-5 to TRBJ1-6; TRBD1 is a possible D gene (6 bases). The CDR3 has 16 amino acids. The germline V and J ends were trimmed by 6 bases and 0 bases, with 13 bases remaining between them. The V gene's germline CDR1 is SGHKS and CDR2 YYEKEE (reference sequence). CDR3 in DNA: TGTGCCAGCACCTTACAGGGCAGCTCCTATAATTCACCCCTCCACTTT. Encoded protein: CASTLQGSSYNSPLHF.

V and J are TRBV2 and TRBJ2-1; tentatively, D is TRBD2 (7 bases). Trimming removed 0 bases at V and 8 bases at J, with 17 bases between. The germline gives CDR1 SNHLY, CDR2 FYNNEI. This CDR3 is built from 16 residues. CDR3 protein: CASSEARGGASDEQFF. CDR3 coding DNA: TGTGCCAGCAGTGAAGCCCGAGGGGGGGCCTCGGATGAGCAGTTCTTC.

This clone was seen a single time. Relative to the germline gene, one junction end is altered; a read error may explain this. The V call is TRBV6-5, the J call TRBJ2-1; tentative D call: TRBD1 (5 bases). CDR1 is MNHEY, CDR2 SVGAGI, per germline. The CDR3 length is 12 residues. The CDR3 DNA reads as TGTGCCAGCAGTTACTCAGGGGTCGAGCGGTTCTTC. Translating gives CASSYSGVERFF.

The chain has TRBV30 and TRBJ2-7; 12 bases align to TRBD2. V lost 7 bases and J lost 7; bases outside the gene matches: 11. The V gene's germline CDR1 is GTSNPN and CDR2 SVGIG (reference sequence). The CDR3 has 14 residues. The CDR3 DNA is TGTGCCTTAACCCTGACTAGCGGGGGTGGGGAGCAGTACTTC. Translated, it gives CALTLTSGGGEQYF.

The V and J genes are TRBV5-6 and TRBJ2-7, with 7 nucleotides matching TRBD1. Germline V gene lookup returns CDR1 SGHDT and CDR2 YYEEEE. V dropped 0 bases and J dropped 6; count of bases not matched to a gene: 0. The length of the CDR3 is 12 residues. Here the CDR3 DNA reads TGTGCCAGCAGCTTGGACAGGGGCGAGCAGTACTTC. This sequence encodes CASSLDRGEQYF.

This clone was recorded only once. The chain joins TRBV18 to TRBJ2-7; TRBD1 matches 10 bases. J lost 3 bases, V lost 4 bases, and 6 bases had no gene match. Germline loops: CDR1 KGHSH, CDR2 LQKENI. The CDR3 is 15 amino acids. Here the CDR3 reads CASSLGTGVGYEQYF. In nucleotides, the CDR3 is TGTGCCAGCTCACTGGGGACAGGGGTCGGCTACGAGCAGTACTTC.

This chain links TRBV2 with TRBJ1-4; 10 bases are shared with TRBD1. The CDR3 is 16 amino acids. The V and J ends lost 5 bases and 6 bases, in that order; junction bases with no gene match: 9. Germline-derived CDR1 and CDR2 are SNHLY and FYNNEI. The CDR3 DNA reads as TGTGCCAGCAGTCTACTTCGGACAGGGGGGGATGAAAAACTGTTTTTT. This sequence encodes CASSLLRTGGDEKLFF.

The gene calls are TRBV10-3 and TRBJ2-6; weak D call: TRBD2 (5 bases). The ends were cut back, 3 bases at V and 0 bases at J, with 15 bases in the middle. The germline CDR1 and CDR2 sequences are ENHRY and SYGVKD. The CDR3 has 18 amino acids. The CDR3 DNA reads TGTGCCATCAGTGAAGTCGGACTCACCCCCTCTGGGGCCAACGTCCTGACTTTC. This encodes CAISEVGLTPSGANVLTF.

This chain links TRBV4-3 with TRBJ2-1; 7 bases align to TRBD2. The CDR3 contains 14 residues. V was clipped by 1 base and J by 7 bases; unmatched bases: 4. In germline, CDR1 is LGHNA, CDR2 YSLEER. DNA for the CDR3: TGCGCCAGCAGCCAAGGGGAGGGTCTTAATGAGCAGTTCTTC. It yields the protein CASSQGEGLNEQFF.

This chain joins TRBV6-6 and TRBJ2-5, with D perhaps TRBD2 (6 bases). The J call may be faulty, since TRBJ2-7 better matches the DNA end. The CDR3 length is 13 residues. Germline-derived CDR1 and CDR2 are MNHNY and SVGAGI (reference sequence). CDR3 residues: CASRRDSSYEQYF. The CDR3 DNA follows: TGTGCCAGCAGAAGGGACTCTTCCTACGAGCAGTACTTC.

This clone was recorded once. The chain employs TRBV5-1 and TRBJ2-6, with D unresolved. CDR3 length: 15 residues. Germline V gene sequence: CDR1 SGHRS, CDR2 YFSETQ. Trimming cost V 0 bases and J 3 bases, with 7 bases left between them. The CDR3 sequence is CASSLAAGGANVLTF. In DNA form, the CDR3 reads TGCGCCAGCAGCTTGGCGGCAGGTGGGGCCAACGTCCTGACTTTC. Filled out from reference TRBV5-1 and TRBJ2-6, the complete variable domain reads KAGVTQTPRYLIKTRGQQVTLSCSPISGHRSVSWYQQTPGQGLQFLFEYFSETQRNKGNFPGRFSGRQFSNSRSEMNVSTLELGDSALYLCASSLAAGGANVLTFGAGSRLTVL.

The chain is built from TRBV7-2 and TRBJ1-2; 7 nucleotides match TRBD1. This CDR3 has 13 amino acids. V was clipped by 5 bases and J by 4 bases; unmatched bases: 4. In germline, CDR1 is SGHTA, CDR2 FQGNSA. CDR3 in amino acids: CASSPRQGYGYTF. The CDR3 nucleotides read TGTGCCAGCAGCCCAAGACAGGGCTATGGCTACACCTTC. The whole variable domain, filled in from reference TRBV7-2 and TRBJ1-2, reads GAGVSQSPSNKVTEKGKDVELRCDPISGHTALYWYRQSLGQGLEFLIYFQGNSAPDKSGLPSDRFSAERTGGSVSTLTIQRTQQEDSAVYLCASSPRQGYGYTFGSGTRLTVV.

The V and J genes are TRBV30 and TRBJ1-6; the D is unclear. The CDR3 loop spans 15 amino acids. Per germline, CDR1 GTSNPN and CDR2 SVGIG (reference sequence). V lost 7 bases, J lost 0 bases, and 13 bases lay in between. The CDR3 DNA reads as TGTGCCTCCTCCCCCAGCGGCTCCTATAATTCACCCCTCCACTTT. It yields the protein CASSPSGSYNSPLHF.

CDR3 protein: CASRASNSPLHF. The CDR3 region has the DNA TGTGCCAGCAGAGCCTCCAATTCACCCCTCCACTTT. The chain is built from TRBV6-1 and TRBJ1-6, with D hard to call. Germline V gene lookup returns CDR1 MNHNS and CDR2 SASEGT. This CDR3 region has 12 residues. Trimming removed 6 bases at V and 7 bases at J, with 7 bases between.

The CDR3: CASSISENTEAFF. CDR3 nucleotide sequence: TGTGCCAGCAGCATATCAGAGAACACTGAAGCTTTCTTT. The genes are TRBV7-9 and TRBJ1-1; D uncertain. This CDR3 region has 13 residues. CDR1 is SEHNR and CDR2 is FQNEAQ in the germline V gene (reference sequence). V was shortened by 5 bases and J by 1 base, with 8 bases between the two germline ends.